This entry features one T cell receptor beta chain sequence. The sample comes from a study of shared clonotypes between healthy human individuals. TCRdb keeps only in-frame clones here, not all; method: immunoSEQ multiplex PCR. The data show 2 million to 3 million clones, with approximately 93% seen just once and around 0.37% held by the top ten. This CDR3 region has 11 residues. The rearrangement links TRBV21-1 to TRBJ1-1. TRBV21-1 is flagged as a pseudogene. The receptor comes from a young man in good health. Some clones in this sample may be carry-over from other donors' samples. The sequenced material came from naive CD4+ T cells from PBMCs. Subset indicated: CD45RA+ positively selected. The DNA of the CDR3 is TGTGCCAGCAGCACGGGACTTGAAGCTTTCTTT. This encodes CASSTGLEAFF.